The rows below give T cell receptor beta chains drawn from one sample of a study of shared clonotypes between healthy human individuals. Data came from immunoSEQ multiplex PCR; TCRdb stores just in-frame clones and leaves some out. Altogether over 850,000 clones are present, around 82% being singletons, with the ten largest covering approximately 0.52%. Sequencing used memory CD4+ T cells from PBMCs. The receptors were sampled from a man in his late teens or twenties in good health. Some clones in this sample may be carry-over from other donors' samples. Both conserved end residues are part of each CDR3. Each record gives: clone size, J gene, D gene, V gene, CDR3 DNA, CDR3 protein. A D gene is named only where the DNA matches it firmly. Clone size, where shown, is once, few, many, or a class for clones that have expanded.

. | TRBJ2-2 | TRBD1 | TRBV29-1 | TGCAGCGTCGTGGACAGGGCGAACACCGGGGAGCTGTTTTTT | CSVVDRANTGELFF
. | TRBJ2-2 | . | TRBV12-5 | TGTGCTAGTGGTTTGGAACAAGCCGGGGAGCTGTTTTTT | CASGLEQAGELFF
. | TRBJ2-7 | TRBD1 | TRBV19 | TGTGCCAGTAGTATTTTGACAGGGGGCGCTTTACCCTCCTACGAGCAGTACTTC | CASSILTGGALPSYEQYF
many | TRBJ1-3 | . | TRBV4-1 | TGCGCCAGCAGCCAACCAAACGGGAGAGGGGCCAAATCTGGAAACACCATATATTTT | CASSQPNGRGAKSGNTIYF
. | TRBJ2-5 | . | TRBV5-6 | TGTGCCAGCAGCTTCGTGGGAGAGACCCAGTACTTC | CASSFVGETQYF
. | TRBJ2-6 | TRBD1 | TRBV5-4 | TGTGCCAGCAGCCCACAGGGGAGCGGGGCCAACGTCCTGACTTTC | CASSPQGSGANVLTF
. | TRBJ2-7 | . | TRBV9 | TGTGCCAGCAGCGCAGGACAGCCCGCGGGTTTGGACGAGCAGTACTTC | CASSAGQPAGLDEQYF
once | TRBJ1-5 | . | TRBV7-8 | TGTGCCGCGGGAAGCAATCAGCCCCAGCATTTT | CAAGSNQPQHF
. | TRBJ2-7 | . | TRBV19 | TGTGCCAGTAGTATAGGGAGGCAGGGGATAAATTACGAGCAGTACTTC | CASSIGRQGINYEQYF
. | TRBJ1-1 | . | TRBV6-1 | TGTGCCAGCAGTGATAGGGGGGTAACTGAAGCTTTCTTT | CASSDRGVTEAFF
. | TRBJ2-7 | TRBD2 | TRBV5-1 | TGCGCCAGCAGCGCCGGGACTAGCGGCTCCTACGAGCAGTACTTC | CASSAGTSGSYEQYF
. | TRBJ1-5 | . | TRBV6-4 | TGTGCCAGCAGTGCAGGGGTAAATCAGCCCCAGCATTTT | CASSAGVNQPQHF
. | TRBJ2-1 | . | TRBV7-3 | TGTGCCACTTCTAGGGGGTCCTACAATGAGCAGTTCTTC | CATSRGSYNEQFF
. | TRBJ1-4 | . | TRBV5-1 | TGCGCCAGCAGCTTGGCGGGAAGGACAGATTATGAAAAACTGTTTTTT | CASSLAGRTDYEKLFF
. | TRBJ2-1 | TRBD2 | TRBV5-1 | TGCGCCAGCAGCGTCGGGACTAGCGGGAGGGTGTACAATGAGCAGTTCTTC | CASSVGTSGRVYNEQFF
. | TRBJ2-2 | . | TRBV29-1 | TGCAGCGTTCTTATCCACACGAACACCGGGGAGCTGTTTTTT | CSVLIHTNTGELFF
once | TRBJ2-3 | . | TRBV5-1 | TGCGCCAGCAGCGTGATAGGAGGTGGCACAGATACGCAGTATTTT | CASSVIGGGTDTQYF
. | TRBJ1-3 | . | TRBV18 | TGTGCCAGCTCACCACCTCGTCTTAGGACTGGAAACACCATATATTTT | CASSPPRLRTGNTIYF
. | TRBJ1-2 | . | TRBV11-2 | TGTGCCAGCAGCTTAGAGGCTGGGGATGGCTACACCTTC | CASSLEAGDGYTF
. | TRBJ1-4 | . | TRBV4-1 | TGCGCCAGCAGCCGTGCGTCGGGGGGAGAGACGGGGAGGGTGTGGGAAAAACTGTTTTTT | CASSRASGGETGRVWEKLFF
. | TRBJ2-5 | . | TRBV5-1 | TGCGCCAGCAGCCGAACCCCACAGGTCCAAGAGACCCAGTACTTC | CASSRTPQVQETQYF
. | TRBJ2-5 | TRBD2 | TRBV4-1 | TGCGCCAGCAGCCAAGAGGGGGGGAGTGGGGAGACCCAGTACTTC | CASSQEGGSGETQYF
. | TRBJ2-7 | . | TRBV7-2 | TGTGCCAGCAGCTCAGAGCGGTGGGCCCTTCAGTACTTC | CASSSERWALQYF
. | TRBJ2-7 | . | TRBV19 | TGTGCCAGTAGTATATCGAGAGGCAACTACGAGCAGTACTTC | CASSISRGNYEQYF
. | TRBJ2-7 | . | TRBV7-8 | TGTGCCAGCAGCTTATCCTTCCGGGGGAGCTCCTACGAGCAGTACTTC | CASSLSFRGSSYEQYF
. | TRBJ1-2 | . | TRBV7-2 | TGTGCCAGCAGCTTAAATATGGGTGGCTACACCTTC | CASSLNMGGYTF
. | TRBJ2-5 | . | TRBV27 | TGTGCCAGCAGGTTGAATGGCCCTGCGGAGACCCAGTACTTC | CASRLNGPAETQYF
. | TRBJ1-1 | . | TRBV14 | TGTGCCAGCAGCCAAGATTTTCTAGGCGCCGGGGACACTGAAGCTTTCTTT | CASSQDFLGAGDTEAFF
. | TRBJ2-7 | . | TRBV11-2 | TGTGCCAGCACCCCGATAGCAGGCTACGAGCAGTACTTC | CASTPIAGYEQYF
. | TRBJ2-3 | . | TRBV7-8 | TGTGCCAGCTCGGGGTACCGACGGTCCACAGATACGCAGTATTTT | CASSGYRRSTDTQYF
. | TRBJ2-1 | . | TRBV28 | TGTGCCAGCAGTTTGGCCGGAGATGAGCAGTTCTTC | CASSLAGDEQFF
. | TRBJ1-2 | . | TRBV7-8 | TGTGCCAGCAGCCCATATGGGGGGGAGGACTATGGCTACACCTTC | CASSPYGGEDYGYTF
. | TRBJ2-1 | . | TRBV5-1 | TGCGCCAGCACGGCCGATAGCTCCTACAATGAGCAGTTCTTC | CASTADSSYNEQFF
. | TRBJ2-1 | TRBD1 | TRBV5-1 | TGCGCCAGCAGCTTAATTCCGGGACAGGGGGTGAATGAGCAGTTCTTC | CASSLIPGQGVNEQFF
. | TRBJ2-7 | . | TRBV5-1 | TGCGCCAGCAGCATGCACAGGGATACCTACGAGCAGTACTTC | CASSMHRDTYEQYF
. | TRBJ1-1 | . | TRBV2 | TGTGCCAGCATAAAAGGGCCAGGGACTGAAGCTTTCTTT | CASIKGPGTEAFF
. | TRBJ1-1 | . | TRBV6-4 | TGTGCCAGTTCCGACACTGAAGCTTTCTTT | CASSDTEAFF
. | TRBJ2-5 | . | TRBV6-1 | TGTGCCAGCAGTGAATGGGTGGGTGGACAAGAGACCCAGTACTTC | CASSEWVGGQETQYF
. | TRBJ1-4 | TRBD1 | TRBV5-1 | TGCGCCAGCAGCTTGGGTCCGGGACAGGGATATGAAAAACTGTTTTTT | CASSLGPGQGYEKLFF
. | TRBJ2-7 | TRBD1 | TRBV27 | TGTGCCAGCAGTTTATTAGGACAGGGGACCTCCTACGAGCAGTACTTC | CASSLLGQGTSYEQYF
. | TRBJ1-5 | TRBD1 | TRBV7-9 | TGTGCCAGCAGCGGGACAGGAGTAAATCAGCCCCAGCATTTT | CASSGTGVNQPQHF